Each of the 30 T cell receptor beta chains below was sequenced from the same sample in a study of radiotherapy plus CTLA-4 blockade in lung cancer. Using immunoSEQ multiplex PCR, the repertoire was profiled, and TCRdb retains in-frame clones only, with some absent. Here the sample spans roughly 32,000 clones, 70% being singletons. Sequences were derived from peripheral blood, sampled from a patient treated with radiotherapy plus ipilimumab. Source of these receptors: a human donor with non-small cell lung cancer who had stable disease on radiotherapy plus ipilimumab.

This chain connects TRBV5-1 to TRBJ2-2; 13 bases agree with TRBD2. Trimming took 4 bases from V and 1 from J; bases not matched to a gene: 4. CDR1 is SGHRS, CDR2 YFSETQ, per germline. The CDR3 extends over 17 amino acids. As DNA, the CDR3 is TGCGCCAGCAGCACCGGGACTAGCGGGGTGAACACCGGGGAGCTGTTTTTT. It is translated as CASSTGTSGVNTGELFF. The variable domain in full, completed from reference TRBV5-1 and TRBJ2-2, reads KAGVTQTPRYLIKTRGQQVTLSCSPISGHRSVSWYQQTPGQGLQFLFEYFSETQRNKGNFPGRFSGRQFSNSRSEMNVSTLELGDSALYLCASSTGTSGVNTGELFFGEGSRLTVL.

The V gene is TRBV2, the J gene TRBJ2-1; 10 bases are a match to TRBD2. Trimming removed 4 bases from V and 7 bases from J; junction bases left unmatched: 7. The CDR3 sequence is 15 residues long. CDR1 and CDR2 (germline): SNHLY, FYNNEI. The CDR3 DNA is TGTGCCAGCAGTGGGGCTAGCGGGAGTGGGAATGAGCAGTTCTTC. Its translation is CASSGASGSGNEQFF.

This chain joins TRBV7-9 and TRBJ2-7; 9 nucleotides line up with TRBD1. The junction had 4 bases not matched to a gene; V was cut back by 7 bases and J by 3 bases. This CDR3 spans 13 amino acids. In germline, CDR1 is SEHNR, CDR2 FQNEAQ (reference sequence). The CDR3 region is CASTRQGDYEQYF. DNA for the CDR3: TGTGCCAGCACCAGACAGGGGGACTACGAGCAGTACTTC.

V usage is TRBV28 and J usage is TRBJ2-1; 12 bases map to TRBD2. There are 15 residues in the CDR3. Losses at the gene ends were 4 bases for V and 10 bases for J; bases not matched to a gene: 8. Germline CDR1 is MDHEN and CDR2 is SYDVKM. The CDR3 sequence: CASSYSSGRAREQFF. CDR3 in DNA: TGTGCCAGCAGTTACTCTAGCGGGAGGGCGCGGGAGCAGTTCTTC.

This chain links TRBV29-1 with TRBJ2-5; D unclear. The CDR3 length is 14 residues. The V gene's germline CDR1 is SQVTM and CDR2 ANQGSEA. V gave up 7 bases and J gave up 1 base, with 16 bases separating them. In DNA form, the CDR3 reads TGCAGCGCCGCCGGTCCCCCCTTCCAAGAGACCCAGTACTTC. This translates into CSAAGPPFQETQYF. Full variable domain (remainder filled in from reference TRBV29-1 and TRBJ2-5): SAVISQKPSRDICQRGTSLTIQCQVDSQVTMMFWYRQQPGQSLTLIATANQGSEATYESGFVIDKFPISRPNLTFSTLTVSNMSPEDSSIYLCSAAGPPFQETQYFGPGTRLLVL.

CDR3 region: CASSEVSAIYGYTF. The CDR3 nucleotides read TGTGCCAGCAGTGAAGTGTCAGCAATCTATGGCTACACCTTC. V and J are TRBV2 and TRBJ1-2; D unresolved. The V and J ends lost 1 base and 4 bases respectively, with 10 bases between them. Looked up from germline, CDR1 is SNHLY and CDR2 is FYNNEI. The CDR3 runs 14 residues.

The table lists this clone with a few counts. The chain joins TRBV7-9 to TRBJ2-1, with 12 bases lining up with TRBD2. The length of the CDR3 is 15 residues. Germline assignment: CDR1 SEHNR and CDR2 FQNEAQ (reference sequence). J was trimmed by 9 bases and V by 1 base; bases with no gene match: 4. The CDR3 loop is CASSLGLAGDGEQFF. CDR3 in DNA: TGTGCCAGCAGCTTAGGACTAGCGGGAGATGGTGAGCAGTTCTTC.

This chain uses TRBV10-1 with TRBJ1-4; D remains ambiguous. V gave up 0 bases and J gave up 2 bases, with 13 bases separating them. The CDR3 is 17 amino acids. The germline gives CDR1 WNHNN, CDR2 SYGVQD (reference sequence). CDR3: CASSESTGIPTNEKLFF. Written as DNA, the CDR3 is TGCGCCAGCAGTGAGTCGACGGGGATTCCCACTAATGAAAAACTGTTTTTT.

The chain joins TRBV7-2 to TRBJ2-7; 7 nucleotides agree with TRBD1. CDR3 length equals 14 residues. The germline CDR1 and CDR2 sequences are SGHTA and FQGNSA. Unmatched junction bases numbered 4, after V lost 0 bases and J lost 5 bases. In DNA form, the CDR3 reads TGTGCCAGCAGCTTAGCGAGGGGGCCCCACGAGCAGTACTTC. The encoded protein is CASSLARGPHEQYF.

The CDR3 DNA is TGTGCCAGCAGCTTTAACTTGGACTACGAGCAGTACTTC. Encoded protein: CASSFNLDYEQYF. The rearrangement links TRBV7-6 to TRBJ2-7, with D unresolved. Germline V gene data show CDR1 as SGHVS and CDR2 as FNYEAQ. The V end was cut by 3 bases, the J end by 3 bases, with 9 bases between. This CDR3 has 13 residues.

The V and J genes are TRBV27 and TRBJ2-1; tentative D call: TRBD1 (6 bases). Trimming stripped 5 bases from V and 5 bases from J, with 16 bases between. The V gene's germline CDR1 is MNHEY and CDR2 SMNVEV (reference sequence). CDR3 length equals 15 residues. The CDR3 nucleotides are TGTGCCAGCAGTCCCTTGGGGCAGGGGAACAATGAGCAGTTCTTC. It translates to CASSPLGQGNNEQFF.

There are a few counts of this clone. This rearrangement joins TRBV19 to TRBJ2-3; possibly TRBD1 for D (5 bases). V lost 6 bases, J lost 9 bases, and 13 bases lay in between. Germline V CDR1 and CDR2: LNHDA, SQIVND (reference sequence). This CDR3 is 12 amino acids long. This CDR3 is CASSSGHPTQYF. CDR3 bases: TGTGCCAGTAGCTCCGGACATCCCACGCAGTATTTT.

This chain joins TRBV6-1 and TRBJ2-2; D is tentatively TRBD1 or TRBD2 (5 bases each). CDR1 is MNHNS and CDR2 is SASEGT in the germline V gene. V dropped 6 bases and J dropped 2 bases, with 10 bases sitting between them. This CDR3 has 14 amino acids. The CDR3 sequence: CASSRGVNTGELFF. CDR3 DNA sequence: TGTGCCAGCAGCCGAGGGGTAAACACCGGGGAGCTGTTTTTT.

On this clone itself: Compared with germline, one end of the junction differs, possibly owing to a read error. The chain uses TRBV5-1 and TRBJ2-1; D perhaps matches TRBD2 (6 bases). This CDR3 has 15 amino acids. Germline loops: CDR1 SGHRS, CDR2 YFSETQ. The CDR3 DNA reads TGCGCCAGCGACCCGGGGGAGAATCTGTACAATGAGCAGATCTTC. Translating it yields CASDPGENLYNEQIF.

This sequence joins TRBV2 and TRBJ2-7; the D is unclear. Trimming cost V 5 bases and J 3 bases, with 11 bases left between them. This CDR3 has 13 residues. Germline V gives CDR1 SNHLY, CDR2 FYNNEI. CDR3 nucleotides: TGTGCCAGCAGTCGGTTAATAGGCTACGAGCAGTACTTC. It yields the protein CASSRLIGYEQYF.

The chain links TRBV6-5 to TRBJ2-7; perhaps D is TRBD1 or TRBD2 (5 bases each). The CDR3 runs 15 residues. The germline V and J ends were trimmed by 6 bases and 5 bases, with 20 bases remaining between them. The V gene's germline CDR1 is MNHEY and CDR2 SVGAGI. Here the CDR3 reads CASRVNRVWGNEQYF. For the CDR3, the DNA is TGTGCCAGCAGGGTTAACCGGGTTTGGGGGAACGAGCAGTACTTC.

CDR3: CASSPNSGEQYF. CDR3 bases: TGTGCCAGCAGCCCCAACTCGGGCGAGCAGTACTTC. The chain employs TRBV11-2 and TRBJ2-7; D gene uncertain. Trimming pared 5 bases from V and 6 bases from J, leaving 11 bases between. The V gene's germline CDR1 is SGHAT and CDR2 FQNNGV. The CDR3 extends over 12 amino acids.

This clone is termed medium-sized. The chain uses TRBV5-4 and TRBJ2-1, with TRBD2 matching over 11 bases. This CDR3 has 15 amino acids. Per germline, CDR1 SGHNT and CDR2 YYREEE (reference sequence). The ends lost 0 bases at V and 8 bases at J; junction bases unmatched: 4. The CDR3 DNA is TGTGCCAGCAGCTTGGGACTAGCGGGACGGTATGAGCAGTTCTTC. It is translated as CASSLGLAGRYEQFF.

The chain recombines TRBV6-1 with TRBJ1-1, with D maybe TRBD1 (5 bases). Germline lookup yields CDR1 MNHNS and CDR2 SASEGT. V lost 6 bases to trimming and J lost 5 bases, with 13 bases between them. The CDR3 is 13 amino acids. The CDR3 bases are TGTGCCAGCAGACTCAGGGTGGAGACTGAAGCTTTCTTT. Protein: CASRLRVETEAFF.

The rearrangement uses TRBV4-1 and TRBJ1-1; 7 bases align to TRBD1. The V gene's germline CDR1 is MGHRA and CDR2 YSYEKL. V gave up 0 bases and J gave up 0 bases; unmatched junction bases: 7. There are 17 residues in the CDR3. CDR3 sequence reads: CASSQEGGGPLNTEAFF. CDR3 DNA: TGCGCCAGCAGCCAAGAAGGAGGGGGCCCCTTGAACACTGAAGCTTTCTTT.

This clone was counted a few times. The genes are TRBV4-3 and TRBJ2-3; TRBD2 matches 9 bases. There are 18 residues in the CDR3. Germline V gives CDR1 LGHNA, CDR2 YSLEER. V shed 0 bases, J shed 4 bases, and the junction held 11 bases outside the gene matches. CDR3 residues: CASSQDSILAGRADTQYF. The CDR3 DNA follows: TGCGCCAGCAGCCAAGATAGTATTCTAGCGGGAAGGGCAGATACGCAGTATTTT.

V and J are TRBV29-1 and TRBJ2-1; D is undetermined. The V and J ends lost 4 bases and 0 bases respectively, with 1 base between them. CDR3 length: 11 amino acids. CDR1 SQVTM and CDR2 ANQGSEA come from the germline V gene. The CDR3 loop reads CSVASYNEQFF. The CDR3 DNA reads as TGCAGCGTTGCCTCCTACAATGAGCAGTTCTTC.

The chain is built from TRBV7-9 and TRBJ2-5, with 10 positions matching TRBD2. Germline V gene data show CDR1 as SEHNR and CDR2 as FQNEAQ (reference sequence). There are 15 residues in the CDR3. The V and J ends lost 4 bases and 2 bases, in that order; junction bases with no gene match: 4. Here the CDR3 reads CASSSGTSAQETQYF. The CDR3 DNA follows: TGTGCCAGCAGCTCGGGGACTAGCGCGCAAGAGACCCAGTACTTC.

The chain recombines TRBV6-5 with TRBJ2-7; TRBD2 aligns across 9 bases. The V and J ends lost 0 bases and 3 bases, in that order; junction bases with no gene match: 0. The germline V gene encodes CDR1 MNHEY and CDR2 SVGAGI. The CDR3 is 14 amino acids. The chain's CDR3 is CASSYSSGGYEQYF. The CDR3 coding sequence is TGTGCCAGCAGTTACTCTAGCGGGGGCTACGAGCAGTACTTC.

This clone appeared a few times. The chain joins TRBV6-5 to TRBJ2-5; 7 bases are shared with TRBD2. V lost 1 base and J lost 5; bases outside the gene matches: 1. Germline lookup yields CDR1 MNHEY and CDR2 SVGAGI. This CDR3 contains 13 residues. The CDR3 sequence is CASSYLGGETQYF. The CDR3 nucleotides read TGTGCCAGCAGTTACTTGGGGGGGGAGACCCAGTACTTC.

This clone was observed a single time. V usage is TRBV27 and J usage is TRBJ2-7, with D perhaps matching TRBD1 (6 bases). CDR3 length: 13 amino acids. Germline V gene sequence: CDR1 MNHEY, CDR2 SMNVEV (reference sequence). V gave up 4 bases and J gave up 5 bases, with 12 bases separating them. In DNA form, the CDR3 reads TGTGCCAGCAGTTCCAGAACAGGGAACGAGCAGTACTTC. This sequence encodes CASSSRTGNEQYF.

The chain has TRBV5-4 and TRBJ2-7, with D perhaps TRBD2 (6 bases). In germline, CDR1 is SGHNT, CDR2 YYREEE (reference sequence). Trimming took 0 bases from V and 6 from J, leaving 10 bases between them. The CDR3 has 13 amino acids. This chain's CDR3 is CASSLGGVSEQYF. CDR3 in DNA: TGTGCCAGCAGCTTGGGGGGGGTATCCGAGCAGTACTTC. The full variable domain, completed using reference TRBV5-4 and TRBJ2-7, is ETGVTQSPTHLIKTRGQQVTLRCSSQSGHNTVSWYQQALGQGPQFIFQYYREEENGRGNFPPRFSGLQFPNYSSELNVNALELDDSALYLCASSLGGVSEQYFGPGTRLTVT.

V is TRBV10-3 and J is TRBJ1-5; a possible D gene is TRBD1 (5 bases). This CDR3 region has 15 residues. With 4 bases removed from V and 0 bases from J, the gap between germline ends came to 10 bases. The germline gives CDR1 ENHRY, CDR2 SYGVKD. The CDR3 DNA follows: TGTGCCATCAGTGGGGGCAGCCTTAGCAATCAGCCCCAGCATTTT. Residues: CAISGGSLSNQPQHF.

This clone occurred a few times. The V call is TRBV4-1, the J call TRBJ1-5; D is unclear. Germline CDR1 is MGHRA and CDR2 is YSYEKL. This CDR3 spans 17 amino acids. V was pared by 4 bases and J by 1 base, with 17 bases between. Here the CDR3 reads CASSPGQAISSNQPQHF. CDR3 coding DNA: TGCGCCAGCAGCCCCGGCCAGGCGATCTCCAGCAATCAGCCCCAGCATTTT.

The chain links TRBV7-8 to TRBJ2-5; TRBD2 is a possible D gene (6 bases). There are 15 residues in the CDR3. Germline CDR1 and CDR2: SGHVS and FQNEAQ. The germline V and J ends were trimmed by 1 base and 0 bases, with 9 bases remaining between them. CDR3 sequence reads: CASSLVWGDQETQYF. Written as DNA, the CDR3 is TGTGCCAGCAGCTTAGTGTGGGGGGACCAAGAGACCCAGTACTTC.